Shown below are 22 T cell receptor beta chains from a single sample sequenced in a study of patients and donors after allogeneic stem cell transplantation. TCRdb itself ran the RT-PCR reads through MiXCR, one entry per CDR3 protein. This table holds approximately 250,000 distinct CDR3 sequences, roughly an eighth found once. Sequencing was performed on blood, either unsorted or a sorted T cell fraction (not recorded which). These receptors came from a human donor who was either an allogeneic HSCT recipient or a stem cell or donor lymphocyte infusion donor (not recorded which). It is not recorded whose cells these are; they may come from a transplant donor.

This clonotype was observed many times. CDR3 amino acids: CASSLASRTGIEQFF. The CDR3 nucleotides are TGTGCCAGCAGCTTAGCGTCCCGGACAGGGATTGAGCAGTTCTTC. The genes are TRBV7-8 and TRBJ2-1, with TRBD1 matching over 8 bases. Unmatched junction bases numbered 7, after V lost 0 bases and J lost 9 bases. Germline V lookup: CDR1 SGHVS, CDR2 FQNEAQ. The CDR3 loop spans 15 amino acids.

This clonotype was recorded at least ten times. The chain carries TRBV6-1 and TRBJ1-1; D gene unclear. Germline V gene lookup returns CDR1 MNHNS and CDR2 SASEGT. Trimming removed 7 bases at V and 0 bases at J, with 18 bases between. This CDR3 contains 16 residues. The CDR3 DNA reads TGTGCCAGCATTTCGGGCAGGTGGGGATTGAACACTGAAGCTTTCTTT. Translated: CASISGRWGLNTEAFF.

The V gene is TRBV15, the J gene TRBJ1-2; the D gene is possibly TRBD1 (5 bases). The V end lost 0 bases, the J end lost 8 bases, and 13 bases lay between the germline ends. Germline lookup yields CDR1 LNHNV and CDR2 YYDKDF (reference sequence). The CDR3 is 14 residues long. Here the CDR3 DNA reads TGTGCCACCAGCAGAGATGCAGGGTCGAAAGGCTACACCTTC. It translates to CATSRDAGSKGYTF.

This clonotype was observed many times. The gene calls are TRBV20-1 and TRBJ2-1; tentatively, D is TRBD1 (6 bases). CDR1 and CDR2 from the germline V gene are DFQATT and SNEGSKA (reference sequence). The CDR3 is 14 residues long. The V end was cut by 3 bases, the J end by 4 bases, with 13 bases between. In DNA form, the CDR3 reads TGCAGTGCTAGTCCCGGGACATCTTACAATGAGCAGTTCTTC. The encoded protein is CSASPGTSYNEQFF.

The genes are TRBV5-6 and TRBJ2-7, with D possibly matching TRBD2 (5 bases). The germline V and J ends were trimmed by 4 bases and 7 bases, with 15 bases remaining between them. The CDR3 runs to 13 residues. Germline CDR1 SGHDT, CDR2 YYEEEE. The CDR3 loop reads CASSHGLSGEQYF. In nucleotides, the CDR3 is TGTGCCAGCAGCCATGGACTTTCGGGGGAGCAGTACTTC.

V and J are TRBV10-3 and TRBJ2-1, with D possibly matching TRBD1 (6 bases). V was trimmed by 10 bases and J by 8 bases, leaving 12 bases between them. The CDR3 consists of 11 residues. Per the germline V gene, CDR1 is ENHRY and CDR2 is SYGVKD. As DNA, the CDR3 is TGTGCCACCAGGGGAGCCGATGAGCAGTTCTTC. As protein: CATRGADEQFF.

The V gene is TRBV7-9, the J gene TRBJ2-3; possible D gene TRBD2, 7 bases. Trimming stripped 3 bases from V and 2 bases from J, with 12 bases between. This CDR3 spans 15 amino acids. Germline values: CDR1 SEHNR, CDR2 FQNEAQ (reference sequence). The CDR3 here is CASSFMGGHTDTQYF. The CDR3, as DNA: TGTGCCAGCAGCTTCATGGGGGGGCACACAGATACGCAGTATTTT. Looking up the rest from reference TRBV7-9 and TRBJ2-3 gives the full variable domain: DTGVSQNPRHKITKRGQNVTFRCDPISEHNRLYWYRQTLGQGPEFLTYFQNEAQLEKSRLLSDRFSAERPKGSFSTLEIQRTEQGDSAMYLCASSFMGGHTDTQYFGPGTRLTVL.

The rearrangement links TRBV7-8 to TRBJ1-1; D call uncertain. CDR3 length: 12 residues. Looked up from germline, CDR1 is SGHVS and CDR2 is FQNEAQ. The ends were cut back, 3 bases at V and 3 bases at J, with 5 bases in the middle. The chain's CDR3 is CASSFPDTEAFF. As DNA, the CDR3 is TGTGCCAGCAGCTTCCCTGACACTGAAGCTTTCTTT. The whole variable domain, remainder taken from reference TRBV7-8 and TRBJ1-1, is GAGVSQSPRYKVAKRGQDVALRCDPISGHVSLFWYQQALGQGPEFLTYFQNEAQLDKSGLPSDRFFAERPEGSVSTLKIQRTQQEDSAVYLCASSFPDTEAFFGQGTRLTVV.

The table lists this clonotype with many counts. The J gene is TRBJ1-1, the V gene TRBV30; D remains ambiguous. Trimming pared 4 bases from V and 11 bases from J, leaving 23 bases between. CDR1 GTSNPN and CDR2 SVGIG come from the germline V gene (reference sequence). This CDR3 is built from 14 residues. The CDR3 region is CAWIHKTTLSQAFF. CDR3 bases: TGTGCCTGGATCCATAAGACAACTCTATCTCAGGCTTTCTTT.

This clonotype was seen more than once but under ten times. The chain joins TRBV6-5 to TRBJ2-1; the D gene is possibly TRBD1 (6 bases). Germline V gene data show CDR1 as MNHEY and CDR2 as SVGAGI. This CDR3 has 15 amino acids. With 4 bases removed from V and 0 bases from J, the gap between germline ends came to 10 bases. CDR3 bases: TGTGCCAGCAGTTCCACAGGGAGCTCCTACAATGAGCAGTTCTTC. This sequence encodes CASSSTGSSYNEQFF.

The sample holds many counts of this clonotype. This chain joins TRBV5-6 and TRBJ1-1; D possibly corresponds to TRBD1 (6 bases). The CDR3 is made up of 17 amino acids. From germline, CDR1 is SGHDT and CDR2 YYEEEE. V was shortened by 0 bases and J by 2 bases, with 17 bases between the two germline ends. CDR3 loop: CASSLVGRWGANTEAFF. The CDR3 DNA sequence: TGTGCCAGCAGCTTGGTGGGACGTTGGGGGGCTAACACTGAAGCTTTCTTT. Variable domain in full (rest from reference TRBV5-6 and TRBJ1-1): DAGVTQSPTHLIKTRGQQVTLRCSPKSGHDTVSWYQQALGQGPQFIFQYYEEEERQRGNFPDRFSGHQFPNYSSELNVNALLLGDSALYLCASSLVGRWGANTEAFFGQGTRLTVV.

At least ten counts were recorded for this clonotype. The chain employs TRBV4-3 and TRBJ1-2, with TRBD1 as a possible D gene (6 bases). The CDR3 extends over 15 amino acids. Germline-derived CDR1 and CDR2 are LGHNA and YSLEER. Trimming pared 4 bases from V and 2 bases from J, leaving 14 bases between. CDR3 region: CASSRQQGLNYGYTF. The CDR3 coding sequence is TGCGCCAGCAGCCGTCAACAGGGCTTAAACTATGGCTACACCTTC.

The sample holds a few counts of this clonotype. The chain couples TRBV6-2 or TRBV6-3 to TRBJ1-5; the D is unclear. The V and J ends lost 8 bases and 3 bases respectively, with 11 bases between them. Germline V gene sequence: CDR1 MNHEY, CDR2 SVGEGT. The length of the CDR3 is 13 residues. The CDR3 DNA follows: TGTGCCAGCGCTCGGACGAACAATCAGCCCCAGCATTTT. Translating it yields CASARTNNQPQHF.

This sequence joins TRBV24-1 and TRBJ2-3, with TRBD1 as a possible D gene (6 bases). The CDR3 runs to 16 residues. The germline gives CDR1 KGHDR, CDR2 SFDVKD. V gave up 4 bases and J gave up 0 bases, with 13 bases separating them. In DNA form, the CDR3 reads TGTGCCACCAGTGAGCCCACAGGGTGGAGCACAGATACGCAGTATTTT. Translation gives CATSEPTGWSTDTQYF.

Only a few counts were recorded for this clonotype. The chain recombines TRBV4-3 with TRBJ1-4; maybe TRBD1 (6 bases). The V end lost 3 bases, the J end lost 5 bases, and 16 bases lay between the germline ends. CDR3 length: 16 amino acids. Per the germline V gene, CDR1 is LGHNA and CDR2 is YSLEER. CDR3 loop: CASSQGTGRGNEKLFF. The CDR3 coding sequence is TGCGCCAGCAGCCAGGGCACAGGGCGTGGGAATGAAAAACTGTTTTTT.

The chain recombines TRBV18 with TRBJ2-5, with 12 bases aligning to TRBD1. The CDR3 has 16 amino acids. J was trimmed by 5 bases and V by 3 bases; bases with no gene match: 7. Germline CDR1 is KGHSH and CDR2 is LQKENI. The CDR3 DNA is TGTGCCAGCTCACCTCTGGGACAGGGGGCTTACGAGACCCAGTACTTC. This codes for CASSPLGQGAYETQYF.

This clonotype was detected only a few times. CDR3 DNA: TGTGCCACCAGCTTTAGGCACACAGATACGCAGTATTTT. Translated: CATSFRHTDTQYF. The J gene is TRBJ2-3, the V gene TRBV15; D is undetermined. Germline CDR1 is LNHNV and CDR2 is YYDKDF (reference sequence). The CDR3 is 13 amino acids. Trimming shortened V by 5 bases and J by 2 bases, and 8 bases separated the two germline ends. The whole variable domain, remainder taken from reference TRBV15 and TRBJ2-3, is DAMVIQNPRYQVTQFGKPVTLSCSQTLNHNVMYWYQQKSSQAPKLLFHYYDKDFNNEADTPDNFQSRRPNTSFCFLDIRSPGLGDTAMYLCATSFRHTDTQYFGPGTRLTVL.

The V and J genes are TRBV24-1 and TRBJ1-2; D gene unclear. The ends were cut back, 4 bases at V and 8 bases at J, with 13 bases in the middle. The CDR3 is 13 amino acids. CDR1 KGHDR and CDR2 SFDVKD come from the germline V gene. The CDR3 sequence: CATSEQHLSGYTF. In DNA, the CDR3 is TGTGCCACCAGTGAACAGCACCTCTCCGGCTACACCTTC.

V is TRBV19 and J is TRBJ1-5, with D perhaps TRBD1 (5 bases). CDR1 is LNHDA and CDR2 is SQIVND in the germline V gene (reference sequence). CDR3 length equals 12 residues. Trimming shortened V by 2 bases and J by 11 bases, and 10 bases separated the two germline ends. CDR3 coding DNA: TGTGCCAGTAGTATACAGGGCCTCGCCCAGCATTTT. Amino acids: CASSIQGLAQHF.

In its sample, this clonotype was seen many times. V and J are TRBV15 and TRBJ2-5; D is possibly TRBD2 (5 bases). This CDR3 contains 14 residues. V dropped 1 base and J dropped 2 bases, with 8 bases sitting between them. Germline-derived CDR1 and CDR2 are LNHNV and YYDKDF (reference sequence). CDR3 in amino acids: CATSRGELQETQYF. The CDR3 DNA sequence: TGTGCCACCAGCAGAGGGGAGTTACAAGAGACCCAGTACTTC.

This clonotype occurred a few times. This chain joins TRBV5-4 and TRBJ2-2; TRBD1 agrees at 7 bases. Trimming removed 2 bases from V and 1 base from J; junction bases left unmatched: 2. Germline loops: CDR1 SGHNT, CDR2 YYREEE (reference sequence). The CDR3 consists of 15 residues. CDR3 in DNA: TGTGCCAGCAGCTTTTGGACAGGGAACACCGGGGAGCTGTTTTTT. This gives the protein CASSFWTGNTGELFF.

The sample holds a few counts of this clonotype. V gene TRBV21-1 combines with J gene TRBJ2-5. TRBV21-1 is described as a pseudogene. CDR3 length: 14 amino acids. The CDR3 DNA sequence: TGTGCCAGCAGCAAAGTCGTCAGCCAAGAGACCCAGTACTTC. Encoded protein: CASSKVVSQETQYF.